This paragraph reports one T cell receptor beta chain. Its antigen is unknown. Base qualities are not at hand, and no much larger clone is one base apart. This sample was included in a study of cytomegalovirus exposure and HLA in healthy donors (dated by TCRdb to 2016 to 2017). In the study overall: In an earlier analysis of some 550 of the donors, roughly 300 Gb of sequence data and roughly 100 million unique TCR beta sequences from 150 million to 200 million T cells were reported. An early release covering roughly 580 HLA-typed donors comprised approximately 300 gigabases of sequencing data and around 85 million unique TCR sequences. Of the roughly 400 genotyped donors, 80% to 90% were placed in the genetic ancestry cluster associated with self-reported Caucasian donors. The study aimed to test whether cataloging public T cell receptors could reveal signatures of past pathogen exposure. Using immunosequencing, the study profiled T cell repertoires from 550 to 750 subjects and related those repertoires to cytomegalovirus serostatus. A separate validation cohort of 100 to 150 different subjects was used in addition to the roughly 720-subject first cohort. To predict cytomegalovirus infection status, the study brought together high-throughput TCR immunosequencing, statistical association of individual TCRs with disease status, and machine learning. A later analysis re-examined previously published TCR beta repertoires from roughly 650 donors and added high-resolution HLA genotyping to investigate patterns of TCR occurrence. Rather than drawing on any new phenotypic data, the later analysis identified candidate immune exposures from TCR beta sequences and the way those sequences occurred across donors. An earlier analysis of nearly 600 of the donors applied high-throughput TCR beta sequencing to assess whether each TCR beta V gene segment acted as functional or pseudogenic. Donor age, sex, ethnicity and CMV serostatus were compiled together with the repertoire data. A later genetic analysis used genome-wide SNP genotypes for about 65% of the 666 donors, treating that subset as a discovery cohort. Every discovery cohort repertoire had been produced on one sequencing platform. Class I and class II HLA loci were covered by the typing at four-digit resolution. Typing coverage varied by locus: roughly 629-640 donors for A, B, C, DRB1 and DQB1; roughly 520 for DQA1; 606 for DPA1; about 450 for DPB1. Five DR-DQ haplotypes were handled as single units for association and clustering because linkage in the cohort was strong. Across approximately 420 genotyped donors of the cohort, an average of approximately 200,000 unique TCR beta nucleotide sequences per donor were sequenced, and approximately 17% of those sequences were non-productive.

Sequences MNHEY (CDR1) and SMNVEV (CDR2) are obtained from the germline V gene (reference sequence). The CDR3 holds 14 amino acids from the cysteine to the phenylalanine. Only the CDR3 part of the read is kept: 42 bases, read in frame from the first base. Trimming costs V 6 bases and J 2 bases, and their ends lie 13 bases apart. Library method: the immunoSEQ multiplex PCR assay. For the multiplex PCR, a mixture combining 60 forward primers for TCR Vbeta segments and 13 reverse primers for TCR Jbeta segments was used. The CDR3 region of rearranged TCR beta genes was amplified from genomic DNA with a multiplex PCR assay. Amplified TCR beta libraries were sequenced as 87-base-pair reads on the Illumina HiSeq System. The paper's data handling went like this. Across the roughly 640 repertoires, a later analysis counted around 80 million unique TCR beta chains, about 10 million of which were shared by at least two donors. A nearest-neighbor algorithm error-corrected the raw reads and collapsed the reads into unique sequences, merging closely related sequences to remove PCR and sequencing errors. To assign V, D and J gene segments, CDR3 sequences were aligned to IMGT reference sequences. Each retained sequence needed at least a six-nucleotide match to both a V gene segment and a J gene segment. Rearrangements were called productive when the CDR3 lacked stop codons and stayed in frame with V and J; all others were non-productive. CDR3 was defined by IMGT convention, running from the second conserved V-encoded cysteine to the conserved J-encoded phenylalanine. Sequences without an unambiguous match to a single V gene segment were excluded from the earlier analysis of about 600 of the donors. An earlier analysis of a few hundred of the donors classified V segments as functional when productive rearrangements were above 56.7% and as segregating when the standard deviation between donors was above 5%. A statistical classification framework was built for diagnosing cytomegalovirus status from the catalog of TCR beta chain sequences. V and J gene assignment, in a later analysis, came from comparing TCR nucleotide sequences with IMGT/GENE-DB human TR gene sequences. In a later analysis, CDR3 sequences and most-parsimonious VDJ recombination scenarios were assigned using the TCRdist pipeline. In a later analysis, each TCR beta chain was defined by its CDR3 amino acid sequence together with its V-gene family, and reads without a unique V-gene family were excluded. In a later analysis, 450 to 600 highly shared, low-generation-probability nucleotide sequences were removed to address suspected cross-contamination and a sequencing artifact. A later analysis calculated a clonal expansion index for each public chain from normalized within-repertoire ranks of inferred template counts. A later analysis computed generation probabilities with a VDJ recombination model fitted to out-of-frame rearrangements, and checked the results against IGoR. In a later analysis, hypergeometric tests were used to score TCR-TCR, TCR-HLA and TCR-CMV co-occurrence, with a repertoire-size bias correction applied to TCR pairs. To estimate false discovery rates, a later analysis permuted the HLA or CMV assignments 20 times. In a later analysis, co-occurring TCRs were grouped using DBSCAN, with TCRdist sequence similarity added in when clustering inside HLA-allele-positive subsets. For co-occurrence clustering, repertoires with fewer than 30,000 or more than 120,000 public chains were excluded, along with 5 or 6 repertoires with anomalous nucleotide sharing. The clones in this table, taken by TCRdb from immuneACCESS, are in-frame only. Not every clone is retained; where verified, under half of the shortfall comes from an unresolved V gene, and the cause of the rest is unknown. V and J calls and clone size are those listed in that table; D and trimming were worked out from the DNA. In all, the sample holds 100,000 to 150,000 clones, and approximately 71% of those were seen once. The top ten hold over 0.8% of the sample.

The cohort comprised around 690 healthy bone marrow donors. All cohort members were sampled while nominally healthy, although unrecorded immune exposures were likely present. The donor was CMV seronegative and was included in the group of under 450 seronegative cohort members. Every donor gave a peripheral blood sample, and the peripheral blood mononuclear cells from that sample were used for TCR beta sequencing. The Qiagen DNeasy Blood Extraction Kit was used to extract genomic DNA from the blood cell samples. The paper's findings and limits, for the study overall: Because HLA typing was unavailable for some donors at each locus, only the typed subset was used in association tests. Assigning TCR associations to individual alleles was difficult when HLA alleles, especially DR and DQ, strongly co-occurred. A cluster of highly shared sequence variants was judged likely to represent a technical artifact of the sequencing pipeline. The study gave a list of around 170 TCR beta chains associated with cytomegalovirus. In a later analysis, over 15,000 TCR beta sequences were associated with specific HLA alleles at a false discovery rate of 0.05. A later analysis found that HLA-associated TCR beta chains were more clonally expanded and had lower generation probabilities than equally common non-associated chains. Some IMGT-functional V segments, including TRBV6-2 and TRBV6-3, could not be distinguished by the 87-base-pair reads and were therefore excluded. Correlated functional status among segregating V segments might reflect linkage disequilibrium, but an unknown experimental factor could not be ruled out. In both the original and validation cohorts, the classifier was reported to diagnose cytomegalovirus status with high specificity and sensitivity. A further reported finding was that TCR beta sequences accurately predicted the HLA-A and HLA-B alleles for most subjects in the first cohort. Most CMV-associated TCR beta chains appeared to be HLA-restricted in a later analysis, and the HLA associations seemed to be driven largely by CMV exposure. A few of the identified cytomegalovirus-associated TCR beta chains were confirmed in vitro to be specific for cytomegalovirus antigens. According to a later analysis, TCR association rates differed among HLA loci, with DRB1 alleles showing the most associated TCRs and HLA-C alleles showing the fewest. In a later analysis, several top co-occurrence clusters were reported to appear linked to parvovirus B19, influenza, CMV and Epstein-Barr virus. Sequencing depth was assumed to be roughly uniform across donors in the presence/absence analyses, though that assumption may not hold. In a later genetic analysis, a missense DCLRE1C variant was associated with V-gene and J-gene trimming of TCR beta chains, and the association was replicated in an independent cohort. Across donors, most TCR sequences were observed very rarely, whereas some public TCRs were present in many individuals. The earlier analysis of 587 of the donors excluded 15 to 20 rarely observed V segments, including chromosome 9 orphons, because counts were too low. In a later genetic analysis, fewer N-insertions in productive TCRs were reported among donors in an Asian-associated ancestry cluster than the 666-donor mean. Immune exposure information for the cohort was limited to CMV serostatus. An earlier analysis of 587 of the donors showed that most TCR beta V segments appeared in productive rearrangements either about 87% or about 30% of the time, which broadly matched IMGT annotations. It was suggested by the authors that the approach could potentially be generalized to other disease states and immunological phenotypes. Only TCR beta chains were sequenced in this cohort, and the absence of alpha or paired-chain data limited detectable features.

The material sequenced was PBMCs. The clonotype was recovered from a woman in her sixties or seventies in good health and CMV-seronegative. The V and J genes are TRBV27 and TRBJ2-5, with no confidently assigned D gene. The DNA sequence follows: TGTGCCAGCAGGGATCTCCCAGCGCAAGAGACCCAGTACTTC. Its product reads: CASRDLPAQETQYF.